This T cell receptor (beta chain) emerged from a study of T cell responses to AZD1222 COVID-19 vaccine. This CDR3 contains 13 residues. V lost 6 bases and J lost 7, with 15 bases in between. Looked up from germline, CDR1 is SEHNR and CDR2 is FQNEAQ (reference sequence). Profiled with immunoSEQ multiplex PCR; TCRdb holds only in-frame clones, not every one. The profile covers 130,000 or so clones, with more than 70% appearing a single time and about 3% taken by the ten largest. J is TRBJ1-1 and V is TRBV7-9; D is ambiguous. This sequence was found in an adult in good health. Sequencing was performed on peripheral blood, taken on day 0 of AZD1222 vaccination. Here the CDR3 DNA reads TGTGCCAGCAGAATATGGGAACGAGTTGAAGCTTTCTTT. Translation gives CASRIWERVEAFF.